The 21 T cell receptor beta chains reported below all come from one sample, sequenced in a study of identical twins. MiXCR, run by TCRdb on the 5' RACE reads, gives a single entry per CDR3 protein. The data contain roughly 470,000 distinct CDR3 sequences, roughly an eighth of them seen just once; the ten biggest clones take up approximately 0.9%. These data were also filed under a second study, of yellow fever vaccine responses in identical twins.

The sequenced material came from CD4+ T cells sorted from blood. The receptors stem from a woman younger than 35 in good health.

The table lists this clonotype with a few counts. The chain recombines TRBV29-1 with TRBJ2-5, with 8 bases fitting TRBD2. Losses at the gene ends were 4 bases for V and 4 bases for J; bases not matched to a gene: 8. There are 14 residues in the CDR3. CDR1 and CDR2 from the germline V gene are SQVTM and ANQGSEA. The DNA of the CDR3 is TGCAGCGTTGGAGTAGCGGGACCGGGAGAGACCCAGTACTTC. Translated: CSVGVAGPGETQYF.

This clonotype was picked up one time. The chain uses TRBV19 and TRBJ2-5, with 8 bases lining up with TRBD1. CDR1 LNHDA and CDR2 SQIVND come from the germline V gene (reference sequence). The CDR3 extends over 14 amino acids. The V segment lost 5 bases and the J segment 2 bases; nucleotides outside the gene matches: 4. The DNA of the CDR3 is TGTGCCAGTAGTTGGACAGGGCGACAAGAGACCCAGTACTTC. Translated: CASSWTGRQETQYF.

The chain combines TRBV20-1 with TRBJ2-1; TRBD2 aligns across 8 bases. The CDR3 totals 13 residues. The ends lost 4 bases at V and 10 bases at J; junction bases unmatched: 9. Germline V CDR1 and CDR2: DFQATT, SNEGSKA (reference sequence). The DNA of the CDR3 is TGCAGTGCTATCGGTCGCGGGGGGAGAGAGCAGTTCTTC. This encodes CSAIGRGGREQFF.

This clonotype was seen a handful of times. The chain is built from TRBV3-1 and TRBJ2-7, with a weak D call TRBD2 (6 bases). The germline V gene encodes CDR1 LGHDT and CDR2 YNNKEL (reference sequence). This CDR3 has 13 residues. Trimming took off 4 bases at V and 3 bases at J, with 10 bases between the two ends. The CDR3 bases are TGTGCCAGCAGCCGGGGGGTCTTCTACGAGCAGTACTTC. The encoded protein is CASSRGVFYEQYF.

This clonotype was counted a few times. The chain uses TRBV5-1 and TRBJ1-1; the match to TRBD1 covers 7 bases. The CDR3 totals 15 residues. J gave up 0 bases and V 4 bases, and 6 bases lay outside the gene matches. Germline CDR1 is SGHRS and CDR2 is YFSETQ. The CDR3 sequence: CASSRGPGLNTEAFF. CDR3 in DNA: TGCGCCAGCAGCAGGGGGCCGGGGTTGAACACTGAAGCTTTCTTT.

The chain links TRBV4-3 to TRBJ2-3; the match to TRBD1 covers 8 bases. Germline assignment: CDR1 LGHNA and CDR2 YSLEER. V shed 6 bases and J 4 bases; nucleotides not matched to a gene: 6. The CDR3 consists of 14 residues. The CDR3 DNA is TGCGCCAGCAGTGACAGGGGTGTCGCAGATACGCAGTATTTT. It translates to CASSDRGVADTQYF.

V and J are TRBV27 and TRBJ2-7; D is possibly TRBD2 (5 bases). V was shortened by 5 bases and J by 13 bases, with 15 bases between the two germline ends. The CDR3 consists of 11 residues. CDR1 and CDR2 from the germline V gene are MNHEY and SMNVEV (reference sequence). In DNA form, the CDR3 reads TGTGCCAGCAGTCCCTCCCATGGAGGCTACTTC. Its protein is CASSPSHGGYF.

The gene calls are TRBV24-1 and TRBJ2-1, with TRBD1 matching over 7 bases. CDR3 length: 13 amino acids. V lost 9 bases to trimming and J lost 4 bases; unmatched junction nucleotides: 5. From germline, CDR1 is KGHDR and CDR2 SFDVKD. The CDR3: CATGGQLYNEQFF. In nucleotides, the CDR3 is TGTGCCACCGGGGGACAGTTATACAATGAGCAGTTCTTC.

V is TRBV9 and J is TRBJ2-5; 9 bases match TRBD2. The length of the CDR3 is 18 residues. V was pared by 4 bases and J by 4 bases, with 17 bases of the junction left unmatched. Germline lookup yields CDR1 SGDLS and CDR2 YYNGEE. CDR3: CASSLTAAGGPVGETQYF. CDR3 sequence (DNA): TGTGCCAGCAGCCTAACTGCGGCGGGGGGGCCGGTAGGAGAGACCCAGTACTTC. The whole variable domain, filled in from reference TRBV9 and TRBJ2-5, reads DSGVTQTPKHLITATGQRVTLRCSPRSGDLSVYWYQQSLDQGLQFLIQYYNGEERAKGNILERFSAQQFPDLHSELNLSSLELGDSALYFCASSLTAAGGPVGETQYFGPGTRLLVL.

The chain employs TRBV30 and TRBJ2-1; D might be TRBD1 or TRBD2, each matching 6 bases. Germline CDR1 and CDR2: GTSNPN and SVGIG (reference sequence). This CDR3 is built from 10 residues. Deletions cut 5 bases from V and 13 bases from J, with 12 bases between. DNA of the CDR3: TGTGCCTGGGGGGGGCCCTCTCAGTTCTTC. Translated, it gives CAWGGPSQFF.

The table lists this clonotype with a few counts. The chain is built from TRBV5-1 and TRBJ1-1, with no clear D. The CDR3 spans 14 residues. Trimming pared 0 bases from V and 1 base from J, leaving 7 bases between. CDR1 is SGHRS and CDR2 is YFSETQ in the germline V gene. The CDR3 bases are TGCGCCAGCAGCTTGGAGAAAGGGAACACTGAAGCTTTCTTT. Amino acids: CASSLEKGNTEAFF.

The CDR3 DNA reads as TGCAGTGCTTTCGGGACTAGCGGGAGTTCATACGAGCAGTACTTC. This encodes CSAFGTSGSSYEQYF. The V and J genes are TRBV20-1 and TRBJ2-7; TRBD2 matches 14 bases. Germline CDR1 is DFQATT and CDR2 is SNEGSKA (reference sequence). J lost 4 bases, V lost 5 bases, and 7 bases had no gene match. The CDR3 consists of 15 residues.

This clonotype was seen ten or more times. The CDR3 bases are TGCGCCAGCAGTTCCGCTAGCGAAGATACGCAGTATTTT. Its translation is CASSSASEDTQYF. The chain recombines TRBV5-1 with TRBJ2-3, with D maybe TRBD2 (6 bases). The germline V gene has CDR1 SGHRS and CDR2 YFSETQ. The CDR3 is 13 amino acids. Trimming removed 5 bases from V and 5 bases from J, with 12 bases in between.

This clonotype came up a few times. The chain carries TRBV12-3 or TRBV12-4 and TRBJ2-1, with D possibly TRBD1 on 7 matching bases. CDR3 length: 14 residues. Trimming stripped 5 bases from V and 10 bases from J, with 18 bases between. The CDR3: CASSVYLAGQEQFF. The CDR3 DNA sequence: TGTGCCAGCAGTGTATATTTGGCGGGACAGGAGCAGTTCTTC.

In this sample, this clonotype turned up a few times. The chain carries TRBV12-3 or TRBV12-4 and TRBJ2-7, with 9 bases aligning to TRBD1. V lost 4 bases and J lost 5; bases outside the gene matches: 3. The CDR3 spans 13 residues. The CDR3 protein is CASSWDRDHEQYF. CDR3 in DNA: TGTGCCAGCAGTTGGGACAGGGACCACGAGCAGTACTTC.

The J gene is TRBJ2-7, the V gene TRBV5-1, with D uncertain. This CDR3 region has 14 residues. Germline V lookup: CDR1 SGHRS, CDR2 YFSETQ. Trimming stripped 1 base from V and 2 bases from J, with 10 bases between. This chain's CDR3 is CASSLYSLTYEQYF. The CDR3 DNA is TGCGCCAGCAGCTTGTATTCACTAACCTACGAGCAGTACTTC.

This clonotype was seen repeatedly, ten times or more. The chain couples TRBV14 to TRBJ2-6; possibly TRBD2 for D (6 bases). The CDR3 extends over 15 amino acids. V shed 4 bases and J shed 2 bases, with 9 bases lying between them. Germline V CDR1 and CDR2: SGHDN, FVKESK. CDR3 region: CASSRGGTGANVLTF. The CDR3 coding sequence is TGTGCCAGCAGCCGAGGAGGGACTGGGGCCAACGTCCTGACTTTC.

This clonotype was observed at least ten times. V usage is TRBV29-1 and J usage is TRBJ1-3; 7 bases fit TRBD1. Trimming removed 7 bases from V and 0 bases from J; junction bases left unmatched: 6. The CDR3 loop spans 14 amino acids. The V gene's germline CDR1 is SQVTM and CDR2 ANQGSEA. The CDR3 nucleotides read TGCAGCGCCTTACAGGGGTCCTCTGGAAACACCATATATTTT. It codes for CSALQGSSGNTIYF.

The CDR3 sequence is CASSQDFMGITYEQYF. CDR3 nucleotides: TGCGCCAGCAGCCAAGATTTTATGGGGATTACCTACGAGCAGTACTTC. The rearrangement uses TRBV4-3 and TRBJ2-7; D uncertain. CDR3 length equals 16 residues. The germline gives CDR1 LGHNA, CDR2 YSLEER. Deletions cut 0 bases from V and 2 bases from J, with 14 bases between.

The CDR3 reads CSATTSGETQYF. CDR3 nucleotide sequence: TGCAGTGCAACTACTAGCGGGGAGACCCAGTACTTC. This chain uses TRBV20-1 with TRBJ2-5; TRBD2 matches at 9 bases. The junction had 4 bases not matched to a gene; V was cut back by 6 bases and J by 5 bases. Germline V gene sequence: CDR1 DFQATT, CDR2 SNEGSKA (reference sequence). This CDR3 is 12 amino acids long.

The table lists this clonotype with a count of one. The chain joins TRBV18 to TRBJ2-1; tentative D call: TRBD1 (6 bases). Trimming took 5 bases from V and 7 from J, leaving 12 bases between them. CDR1 KGHSH and CDR2 LQKENI come from the germline V gene. This CDR3 has 13 residues. The CDR3 DNA reads TGTGCCAGCTCAAACCAAGGGGGTAATGAGCAGTTCTTC. As protein: CASSNQGGNEQFF. The entire variable domain, with the rest obtained from reference TRBV18 and TRBJ2-1, is as follows: NAGVMQNPRHLVRRRGQEARLRCSPMKGHSHVYWYRQLPEEGLKFMVYLQKENIIDESGMPKERFSAEFPKEGPSILRIQQVVRGDSAAYFCASSNQGGNEQFFGPGTRLTVL.